Listed here are 8 T cell receptor beta chains from one sample, sequenced in a study of blood T cell repertoires in COVID-19. Sequencing used immunoSEQ multiplex PCR; TCRdb keeps in-frame clones, though not all of them. Found here are approximately 150,000 clones, around 82% of them singletons; the top ten hold about 10%. Sequenced: peripheral blood. The receptors come from a man in his 60s with active or convalescent COVID-19.

This chain joins TRBV6-5 and TRBJ2-3, with a weak D call TRBD1 (6 bases). Germline V CDR1 and CDR2: MNHEY, SVGAGI. Trimming took 0 bases from V and 4 from J, leaving 11 bases between them. The CDR3 is 15 residues long. The CDR3: CASSYSAGAADTQYF. DNA of the CDR3: TGTGCCAGCAGTTACTCGGCAGGGGCAGCAGATACGCAGTATTTT.

This rearrangement joins TRBV5-1 to TRBJ2-3; weak D call: TRBD2 (5 bases). In germline, CDR1 is SGHRS, CDR2 YFSETQ. V lost 1 base, J lost 1 base, and 7 bases lay in between. This CDR3 contains 14 residues. The CDR3, as DNA: TGCGCCAGCAGCTTGAGTAGCGGCACAGATACGCAGTATTTT. Translation gives CASSLSSGTDTQYF.

J is TRBJ1-5 and V is TRBV24-1, with 8 bases matching TRBD1. There are 18 residues in the CDR3. V shed 4 bases and J 0 bases; nucleotides not matched to a gene: 10. Germline values: CDR1 KGHDR, CDR2 SFDVKD. In DNA form, the CDR3 reads TGTGCCACCAGTGACCTAGATTGGGACAGGTATAGCAATCAGCCCCAGCATTTT. Translation gives CATSDLDWDRYSNQPQHF.

Comments on this clone: This specimen includes other DNA sequences encoding the same CDR3. The J gene is TRBJ1-5, the V gene TRBV7-2, with 8 bases identical to TRBD1. The CDR3 sequence is 14 residues long. V trimming: 3 bases; J trimming: 7 bases; junction bases outside the gene matches: 5. The V gene's germline CDR1 is SGHTA and CDR2 FQGNSA. The CDR3 DNA reads as TGTGCCAGCAGCTTTTTACAGGGGGGGCAGCCCCAGCATTTT. Translated, it gives CASSFLQGGQPQHF.

The rearrangement links TRBV28 to TRBJ2-1; TRBD2 matches 8 bases. The germline gives CDR1 MDHEN, CDR2 SYDVKM. Germline trimming cut 5 bases from V and 1 base from J; bases unmatched to any gene: 7. CDR3 length: 16 amino acids. Here the CDR3 reads CASSPPVAGSYNEQFF. The CDR3 nucleotides are TGTGCCAGCAGTCCGCCTGTAGCGGGATCCTACAATGAGCAGTTCTTC.

The chain is built from TRBV29-1 and TRBJ2-5, with 11 bases lining up with TRBD1. CDR1 is SQVTM and CDR2 is ANQGSEA in the germline V gene. V was pared by 3 bases and J by 5 bases, with 5 bases of the junction left unmatched. The CDR3 runs 14 residues. Here the CDR3 reads CSVDGTGGYETQYF. DNA for the CDR3: TGCAGCGTTGACGGGACAGGGGGATACGAGACCCAGTACTTC.

This chain connects TRBV11-2 to TRBJ1-3; the D is unclear. Trimming cost V 2 bases and J 1 base, with 6 bases left between them. This CDR3 comprises 14 residues. Germline CDR1 is SGHAT and CDR2 is FQNNGV. The CDR3 DNA follows: TGTGCCAGCAGCTTACAGCGGTCTGGAAACACCATATATTTT. Its translation is CASSLQRSGNTIYF.

The V and J genes are TRBV6-2 or TRBV6-3 and TRBJ2-5; 13 positions agree with TRBD2. Trimming took 6 bases from V and 1 from J; bases not matched to a gene: 5. CDR1 MNHEY and CDR2 SVGEGT come from the germline V gene. The CDR3 sequence is 16 residues long. This chain's CDR3 is CASSPLAGGPQETQYF. The CDR3, as DNA: TGTGCCAGCAGCCCACTAGCGGGGGGGCCCCAAGAGACCCAGTACTTC.